The 15 T cell receptor beta chains presented below share a single source sample, sequenced in a study of cytotoxic CD8 clonotypes in ibrutinib-treated CLL (dated by TCRdb to 2020 to 2022). This specimen's time point label, interpreted: 20 to 25 months on ibrutinib. The library was built by means of the immunoSEQ multiplex PCR assay. In its TCRdb copy, this immuneACCESS table keeps in-frame sequences only and misses some clones. Where compared with another copy, unresolved V genes explain less than half of these, and the others have no known cause. The sample data list 150,000 or so clones, and approximately 80% of these were observed just once. The ten largest clones capture just over 5% of the sample. Sequencing used PBMCs, obtained after 24 months of ibrutinib treatment. These receptor sequences come from a human donor with chronic lymphocytic leukemia.

The chain employs TRBV19 and TRBJ1-4; D call uncertain. CDR3 length equals 13 residues. V lost 9 bases to trimming and J lost 8 bases, with 16 bases between them. Germline CDR1 and CDR2: LNHDA and SQIVND (reference sequence). CDR3 coding DNA: TGTGCCAGCCTCCCCCGGGCGGAAGAAAAACTGTTTTTT. It translates to CASLPRAEEKLFF.

V and J are TRBV6-1 and TRBJ2-3; 9 nucleotides line up with TRBD2. The germline V gene has CDR1 MNHNS and CDR2 SASEGT. With 4 bases clipped from V and 8 bases from J, the junction kept 4 bases outside the gene matches. The CDR3 covers 13 residues. This chain's CDR3 is CASSAQGLATQYF. CDR3 nucleotides: TGTGCCAGCAGTGCCCAGGGACTAGCTACGCAGTATTTT.

This clone was seen more than once but under ten times. The chain combines TRBV6-5 with TRBJ2-7, with 9 bases identical to TRBD2. The germline V gene encodes CDR1 MNHEY and CDR2 SVGAGI. V lost 0 bases to trimming and J lost 6 bases; unmatched junction nucleotides: 3. CDR3 length: 14 residues. CDR3 DNA sequence: TGTGCCAGCAGTTACTCCCCTAGCGGGGCCGAGCAGTACTTC. It translates to CASSYSPSGAEQYF.

The chain combines TRBV5-1 with TRBJ2-7, with a weak D call TRBD1 (7 bases). Trimming removed 5 bases from V and 3 bases from J, with 12 bases in between. Germline-derived CDR1 and CDR2 are SGHRS and YFSETQ. The CDR3 covers 13 residues. As DNA, the CDR3 is TGCGCCAGCAGTTCAGGGGGGTACTACGAGCAGTACTTC. It is translated as CASSSGGYYEQYF.

This clone was detected once. The chain carries TRBV5-1 and TRBJ2-2, with 7 bases lining up with TRBD1. This CDR3 has 17 amino acids. Germline values: CDR1 SGHRS, CDR2 YFSETQ. Trimming took 4 bases from V and 6 from J; bases not matched to a gene: 15. CDR3 in amino acids: CASSNPHSDRDPGELFF. The CDR3 DNA reads as TGCGCCAGCAGCAACCCACACTCTGACAGGGACCCCGGGGAGCTGTTTTTT.

The rearrangement links TRBV11-2 to TRBJ1-4, with D possibly TRBD1 on 6 matching bases. The V and J ends lost 1 base and 11 bases respectively, with 11 bases between them. CDR1 is SGHAT, CDR2 FQNNGV, per germline. This CDR3 contains 13 residues. The chain's CDR3 is CASSLVGTWKLFF. The CDR3 DNA sequence: TGTGCCAGCAGCTTAGTTGGGACATGGAAACTGTTTTTT.

The count of this clone is one. This chain uses TRBV5-1 with TRBJ2-1; D assignment may be TRBD1 or TRBD2 (5 bases each). The germline CDR1 and CDR2 sequences are SGHRS and YFSETQ. CDR3 length equals 13 residues. V was cut by 2 bases and J by 9 bases, with 12 bases left in between. The CDR3 nucleotides read TGCGCCAGCAGCTTTGGGGGAATTCCTGAGCAGTTCTTC. It codes for CASSFGGIPEQFF. The whole variable domain, remainder taken from reference TRBV5-1 and TRBJ2-1, is KAGVTQTPRYLIKTRGQQVTLSCSPISGHRSVSWYQQTPGQGLQFLFEYFSETQRNKGNFPGRFSGRQFSNSRSEMNVSTLELGDSALYLCASSFGGIPEQFFGPGTRLTVL.

The genes are TRBV18 and TRBJ1-1, with unresolved D. Germline V gene lookup returns CDR1 KGHSH and CDR2 LQKENI. With 3 bases removed from V and 2 bases from J, the gap between germline ends came to 7 bases. The CDR3 is 13 amino acids. The CDR3 spells CASSPLGNTEAFF. CDR3 nucleotide sequence: TGTGCCAGCTCACCGCTGGGTAACACTGAAGCTTTCTTT.

This chain uses TRBV18 with TRBJ2-3; 13 nucleotides match TRBD2. Germline V gives CDR1 KGHSH, CDR2 LQKENI. The ends lost 2 bases at V and 8 bases at J; junction bases unmatched: 10. The CDR3 length is 17 residues. The CDR3 nucleotides read TGTGCCAGCTCACCAACAGGACTAGCGGGAGTAAAGGGTACGCAGTATTTT. It encodes CASSPTGLAGVKGTQYF.

The rearrangement links TRBV9 to TRBJ1-6; 7 bases agree with TRBD1. The ends lost 4 bases at V and 10 bases at J; junction bases unmatched: 5. Germline lookup yields CDR1 SGDLS and CDR2 YYNGEE. The CDR3 consists of 13 residues. The CDR3 sequence: CASSQGGESPLHF. CDR3 DNA: TGTGCCAGCAGCCAGGGGGGGGAGTCACCCCTCCACTTT.

The chain is built from TRBV5-8 and TRBJ2-5, with D perhaps matching TRBD1 or TRBD2 (7 bases each). The CDR3 runs to 13 residues. In germline, CDR1 is SGHTS, CDR2 YDEGEE. CDR3 in DNA: TGTGCGCAGGGGGGGGCATCAGGAGAGACCCAGTACTTC. The encoded protein is CAQGGASGETQYF.

This chain connects TRBV6-6 to TRBJ1-4; D gene ambiguous. The CDR3 has 13 residues. Trimming removed 5 bases from V and 3 bases from J, with 7 bases in between. Germline CDR1 is MNHNY and CDR2 is SVGAGI (reference sequence). In DNA, the CDR3 is TGTGCCAGCAGTCTCGACCCTAATGAAAAACTGTTTTTT. This encodes CASSLDPNEKLFF.

The rearrangement joins TRBV7-9 to TRBJ2-2, with TRBD2 identical over 7 bases. This CDR3 spans 16 amino acids. Trimming took 1 base from V and 4 from J; bases not matched to a gene: 6. Germline values: CDR1 SEHNR, CDR2 FQNEAQ (reference sequence). The CDR3 protein is CASSLVGAGVTGELFF. In nucleotides, the CDR3 is TGTGCCAGCAGCTTAGTTGGTGCGGGGGTCACCGGGGAGCTGTTTTTT. The full variable domain, with the rest looked up from reference TRBV7-9 and TRBJ2-2, is DTGVSQNPRHKITKRGQNVTFRCDPISEHNRLYWYRQTLGQGPEFLTYFQNEAQLEKSRLLSDRFSAERPKGSFSTLEIQRTEQGDSAMYLCASSLVGAGVTGELFFGEGSRLTVL.

The CDR3 region is CASSKSPGGEQFF. The DNA of the CDR3 is TGTGCCAGCAGCAAATCCCCGGGGGGTGAGCAGTTCTTC. The genes are TRBV9 and TRBJ2-1; 7 positions agree with TRBD2. The V and J ends lost 4 bases and 9 bases, in that order; junction bases with no gene match: 7. The germline V gene encodes CDR1 SGDLS and CDR2 YYNGEE. The CDR3 is made up of 13 amino acids. Drawing the rest from reference TRBV9 and TRBJ2-1, the complete variable domain is DSGVTQTPKHLITATGQRVTLRCSPRSGDLSVYWYQQSLDQGLQFLIQYYNGEERAKGNILERFSAQQFPDLHSELNLSSLELGDSALYFCASSKSPGGEQFFGPGTRLTVL.

V gene TRBV4-1 combines with J gene TRBJ1-2; D ambiguous. V lost 2 bases and J lost 3, with 10 bases in between. Looked up from germline, CDR1 is MGHRA and CDR2 is YSYEKL. This CDR3 region has 14 residues. The CDR3, as DNA: TGCGCCAGCAGCCAACCTCTTAAGGACTATGGCTACACCTTC. Amino acids: CASSQPLKDYGYTF.